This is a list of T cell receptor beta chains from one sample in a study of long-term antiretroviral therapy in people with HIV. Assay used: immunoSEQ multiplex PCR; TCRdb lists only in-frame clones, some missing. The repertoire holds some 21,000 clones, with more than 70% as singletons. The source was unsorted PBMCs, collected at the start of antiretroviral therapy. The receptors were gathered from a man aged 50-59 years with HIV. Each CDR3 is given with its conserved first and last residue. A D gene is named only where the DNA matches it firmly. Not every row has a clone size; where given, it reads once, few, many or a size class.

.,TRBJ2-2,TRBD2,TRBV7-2,TGTGCCAGCAGCTTTAAACAGGCGGGAGAAGGGGCCGGGGAGCTGTTTTTT,CASSFKQAGEGAGELFF
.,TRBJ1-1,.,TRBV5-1,TGCGCCAGCAGCCTTAGGACGGGGGGAATGAACACTGAAGCTTTCTTT,CASSLRTGGMNTEAFF
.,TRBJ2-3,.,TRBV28,TGTGCCAGCAGTTTCAGCAGCCTTGGCACAGATACGCAGTATTTT,CASSFSSLGTDTQYF
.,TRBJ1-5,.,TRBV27,TGTGCCAGCTGGACAGTCAATCAGCCCCAGCATTTT,CASWTVNQPQHF
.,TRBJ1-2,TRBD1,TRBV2,TGTGCCAGCACTAGGGGGACAGACTATGGCTACACCTTC,CASTRGTDYGYTF
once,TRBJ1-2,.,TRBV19,TGTGCCAGTAGTTCGGCGGTTCGCGGCAACTATGGCTACACCTTC,CASSSAVRGNYGYTF
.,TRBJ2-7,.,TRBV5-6,TGTGCCAGCAGCTACATTCGTGCGGCCACCTACGAGCAGTACTTC,CASSYIRAATYEQYF
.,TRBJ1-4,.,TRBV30,TGTGCCTGGACCGGACAGAGTAATGAAAAACTGTTTTTT,CAWTGQSNEKLFF
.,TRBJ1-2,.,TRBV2,TGTGCCAGCAGTGAAGGTAGCAGTTCTAACTATGGCTACACCTTC,CASSEGSSSNYGYTF
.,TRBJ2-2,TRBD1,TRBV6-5,TGTGCCAGCAGTTCGACAGGGGGGACCGGGGAGCTGTTTTTT,CASSSTGGTGELFF
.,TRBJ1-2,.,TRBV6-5,TGTGCCAGCAGTTACGATAGGACTCATGGCTACACCTTC,CASSYDRTHGYTF
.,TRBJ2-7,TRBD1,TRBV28,TGTGCCAGCAGCCGAGGGGGCCTCTCCTACGAGCAGTACTTC,CASSRGGLSYEQYF
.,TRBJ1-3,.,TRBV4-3,TGCGCCAGCAGCCAAGGGACAGCCTCTGGAAACACCATATATTTT,CASSQGTASGNTIYF
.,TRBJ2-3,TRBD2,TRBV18,TGTGCCAGCTCACCACGCGGAGCGGGAGTGCCCCCCCGGGCGTATACGCAGTATTTT,CASSPRGAGVPPRAYTQYF
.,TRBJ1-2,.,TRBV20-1,TGCAGTGCTAGAGATGTAGGGGGCTACACCTTC,CSARDVGGYTF
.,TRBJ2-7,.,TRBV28,TGTGCCAGCAGTTCCCGAAAGGACAGAAACTACGAGCAGTACTTC,CASSSRKDRNYEQYF
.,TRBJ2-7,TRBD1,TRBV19,TGTGCCAGTAGTCCCGACAGGGGGGGCTACGAGCAGTACTTC,CASSPDRGGYEQYF
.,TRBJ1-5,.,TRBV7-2,TGTGCCAGCAGTTTCTCGCGGGATTTCAATCAGCCCCAGCATTTT,CASSFSRDFNQPQHF
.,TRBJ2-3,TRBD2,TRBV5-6,TGTGCCAGCAGCCTCCGGGAGGGCCCTCCAGATACGCAGTATTTT,CASSLREGPPDTQYF
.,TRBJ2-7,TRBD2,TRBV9,TGTGCCAGCAGCCCTCACGGGGTAGCGGGGAACTACGAGCAGTACTTC,CASSPHGVAGNYEQYF
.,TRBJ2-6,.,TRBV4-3,TGCGCCAGCAGCCAAGATAGGACCTCTGGGGCCAACGTCCTGACTTTC,CASSQDRTSGANVLTF
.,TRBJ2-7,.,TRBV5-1,TGCGCCAGCAGCCCGGGGGCCTACCCCTACGAGCAGTACTTC,CASSPGAYPYEQYF
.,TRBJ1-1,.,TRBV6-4,TGTGCCAGCAGTGAGGAGGTGAACACTGAAGCTTTCTTT,CASSEEVNTEAFF
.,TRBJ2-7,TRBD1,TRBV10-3,TGTGCCATCAGTGAGTCGAGGGGACAGGGGGCTCACGAGCAGTACTTC,CAISESRGQGAHEQYF
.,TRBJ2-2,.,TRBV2,TGTGCCAGCAGATCCCTGGCTGGAAACACCGGGGAGCTGTTTTTT,CASRSLAGNTGELFF
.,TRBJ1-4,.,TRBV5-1,TGCGCCAGCAGCTTGTCGTTCGGAGCAACTAATGAAAAACTGTTTTTT,CASSLSFGATNEKLFF
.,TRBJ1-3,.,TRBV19,TGTGCCAGTAGTACTCAGGGACACCGCTCTGGAAACACCATATATTTT,CASSTQGHRSGNTIYF
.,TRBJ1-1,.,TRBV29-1,TGCAGCGTTGTCCGAGGGCACACTGAAGCTTTCTTT,CSVVRGHTEAFF